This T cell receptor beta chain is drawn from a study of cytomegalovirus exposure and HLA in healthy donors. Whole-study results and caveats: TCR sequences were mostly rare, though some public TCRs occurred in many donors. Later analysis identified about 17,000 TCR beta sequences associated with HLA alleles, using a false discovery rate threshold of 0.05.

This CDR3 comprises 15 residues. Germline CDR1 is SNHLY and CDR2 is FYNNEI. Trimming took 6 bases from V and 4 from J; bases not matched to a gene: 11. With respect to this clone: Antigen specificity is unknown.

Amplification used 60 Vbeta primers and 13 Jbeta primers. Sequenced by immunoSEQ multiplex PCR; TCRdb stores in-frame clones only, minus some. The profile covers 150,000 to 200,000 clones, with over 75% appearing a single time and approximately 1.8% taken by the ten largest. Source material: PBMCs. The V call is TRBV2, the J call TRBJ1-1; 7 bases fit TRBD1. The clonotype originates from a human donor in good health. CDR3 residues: CASRPPTAGGTEAFF. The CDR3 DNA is TGTGCCAGCAGACCCCCCACTGCAGGGGGCACTGAAGCTTTCTTT.